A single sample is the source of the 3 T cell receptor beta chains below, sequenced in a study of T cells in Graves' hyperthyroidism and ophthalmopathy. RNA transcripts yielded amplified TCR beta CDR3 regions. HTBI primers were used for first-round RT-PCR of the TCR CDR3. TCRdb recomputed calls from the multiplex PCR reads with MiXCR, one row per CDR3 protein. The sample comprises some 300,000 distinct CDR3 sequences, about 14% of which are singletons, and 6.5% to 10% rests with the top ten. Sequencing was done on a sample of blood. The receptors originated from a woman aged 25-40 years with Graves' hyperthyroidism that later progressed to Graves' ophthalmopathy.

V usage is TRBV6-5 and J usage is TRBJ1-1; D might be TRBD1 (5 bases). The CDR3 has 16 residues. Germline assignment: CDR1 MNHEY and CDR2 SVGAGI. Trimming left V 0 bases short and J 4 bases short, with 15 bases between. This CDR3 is CASSYSSMGDSTEAFF. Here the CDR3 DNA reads TGTGCCAGCAGTTACTCGAGTATGGGGGATTCCACTGAAGCTTTCTTT.

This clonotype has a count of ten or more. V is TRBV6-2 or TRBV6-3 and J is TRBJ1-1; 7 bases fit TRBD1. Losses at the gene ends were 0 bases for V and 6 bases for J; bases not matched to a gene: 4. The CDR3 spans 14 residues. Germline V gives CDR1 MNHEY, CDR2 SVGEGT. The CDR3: CASSYSSTGAEAFF. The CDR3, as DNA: TGTGCCAGCAGTTACTCGAGTACAGGGGCTGAAGCTTTCTTT.

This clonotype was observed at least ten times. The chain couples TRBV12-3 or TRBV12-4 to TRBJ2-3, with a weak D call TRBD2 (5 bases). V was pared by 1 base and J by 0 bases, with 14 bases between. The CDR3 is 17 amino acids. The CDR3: CASSLVMRTPSTDTQYF. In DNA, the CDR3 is TGTGCCAGCAGTTTAGTCATGAGGACTCCTAGCACAGATACGCAGTATTTT.